The 14 T cell receptor beta chains given below trace back to one sample, sequenced in a study of identical twins. TCRdb ran MiXCR on the 5' RACE reads and lists one entry per CDR3 protein. Here the sample spans 260,000 or so distinct CDR3 sequences, roughly 7.5% being singletons. A further study also used this sample, focusing on yellow fever vaccine responses in identical twins.

The specimen sequenced was CD8+ T cells sorted from blood. All receptors come from a young woman in good health.

In this sample, this clonotype turned up many times. The J gene is TRBJ2-1, the V gene TRBV29-1; 7 nucleotides align to TRBD2. CDR1 is SQVTM, CDR2 ANQGSEA, per germline. After removal of 1 base from V and 5 bases from J, the junction contained 8 bases not matched to a gene. The CDR3 runs to 15 residues. The chain's CDR3 is CSVEGSSGGHNEQFF. CDR3 bases: TGCAGCGTTGAAGGGTCTAGCGGAGGCCACAATGAGCAGTTCTTC.

V gene TRBV9 combines with J gene TRBJ1-5; D not certain. Germline CDR1 reads SGDLS; CDR2 reads YYNGEE. The length of the CDR3 is 15 residues. V lost 0 bases, J lost 1 base, and 8 bases lay in between. CDR3: CASSVEGLSNQPQHF. CDR3 in DNA: TGTGCCAGCAGCGTAGAAGGGTTGAGCAATCAGCCCCAGCATTTT.

At least ten counts were recorded for this clonotype. The chain has TRBV7-6 and TRBJ1-1; the D is unclear. Trimming took 5 bases from V and 1 from J, leaving 14 bases between them. Germline CDR1 and CDR2: SGHVS and FNYEAQ. The CDR3 length is 15 residues. CDR3 sequence: CASSLSPGENTEAFF. In DNA, the CDR3 is TGTGCCAGCAGCCTCTCCCCTGGCGAGAACACTGAAGCTTTCTTT. Full variable domain (missing parts from reference TRBV7-6 and TRBJ1-1): GAGVSQSPRYKVTKRGQDVALRCDPISGHVSLYWYRQALGQGPEFLTYFNYEAQQDKSGLPNDRFSAERPEGSISTLTIQRTEQRDSAMYRCASSLSPGENTEAFFGQGTRLTVV.

This clonotype has a count of ten or more. This chain uses TRBV6-1 with TRBJ2-3; 10 nucleotides align to TRBD2. The CDR3 is 14 residues long. J lost 5 bases, V lost 6 bases, and 5 bases had no gene match. Germline CDR1 is MNHNS and CDR2 is SASEGT. CDR3 residues: CASSLAGEGDTQYF. CDR3 coding DNA: TGTGCCAGCAGCCTAGCGGGGGAAGGAGATACGCAGTATTTT.

This clonotype occurred many times. V is TRBV2 and J is TRBJ2-1; 9 bases align to TRBD2. After removal of 5 bases from V and 0 bases from J, the junction contained 5 bases not matched to a gene. The CDR3 totals 16 residues. Per germline, CDR1 SNHLY and CDR2 FYNNEI. This CDR3 is CASSRLADTSYNEQFF. CDR3 coding DNA: TGTGCCAGCAGTCGACTAGCGGATACCTCCTACAATGAGCAGTTCTTC.

This clonotype was picked up many times. The genes are TRBV24-1 and TRBJ2-7; the D is unclear. V was clipped by 4 bases and J by 3 bases, with 6 bases between them. This CDR3 region has 12 residues. Germline V CDR1 and CDR2: KGHDR, SFDVKD. CDR3 loop: CATSEYGYEQYF. The CDR3 DNA is TGTGCCACCAGTGAATATGGCTACGAGCAGTACTTC.

V and J are TRBV29-1 and TRBJ2-7; 9 bases line up with TRBD2. Unmatched junction bases numbered 11, after V lost 6 bases and J lost 2 bases. Germline V gene sequence: CDR1 SQVTM, CDR2 ANQGSEA. The CDR3 loop spans 15 amino acids. This CDR3 is CSVHEASGTPYEQYF. The CDR3, as DNA: TGCAGCGTCCATGAGGCTAGCGGGACCCCCTACGAGCAGTACTTC.

This clonotype was seen a few times. This chain connects TRBV7-9 to TRBJ1-2, with TRBD1 matching 8 bases. Per germline, CDR1 SEHNR and CDR2 FQNEAQ (reference sequence). The CDR3 totals 14 residues. V lost 3 bases, J lost 6 bases, and 6 bases stayed unmatched. CDR3 sequence: CASSLGQASDGYTF. The CDR3 nucleotides read TGTGCCAGCAGCTTGGGACAGGCTTCTGATGGCTACACCTTC.

This chain joins TRBV19 and TRBJ2-2; 11 nucleotides match TRBD2. With V trimmed by 3 bases and J by 6 bases, 9 bases remained unmatched. The CDR3 length is 17 residues. Germline assignment: CDR1 LNHDA and CDR2 SQIVND (reference sequence). The CDR3 loop is CASSISGGALRAGELFF. The CDR3 DNA sequence: TGTGCCAGTAGTATTAGCGGGGGGGCCTTAAGAGCCGGGGAGCTGTTTTTT.

J is TRBJ1-4 and V is TRBV7-9, with a weak D call TRBD1 (5 bases). Trimming took 4 bases from V and 3 from J, leaving 9 bases between them. The CDR3 has 14 residues. Germline V gene lookup returns CDR1 SEHNR and CDR2 FQNEAQ (reference sequence). CDR3 sequence (DNA): TGTGCCAGCAGCTCCCGGGACCCTAATGAAAAACTGTTTTTT. It is translated as CASSSRDPNEKLFF.

This clonotype was counted only a few times. The chain carries TRBV11-1 and TRBJ2-6; D ambiguous. Trimming took 5 bases from V and 0 from J, leaving 23 bases between them. The CDR3 runs to 20 residues. Germline values: CDR1 SGHAT, CDR2 FQDESV (reference sequence). In DNA, the CDR3 is TGTGCCAGCAGCACCGAAGGTGCCGGACCGCCGAGCTCTGGGGCCAACGTCCTGACTTTC. Translating it yields CASSTEGAGPPSSGANVLTF.

Ten or more counts support this clonotype. The chain uses TRBV29-1 and TRBJ2-3; D gene unclear. The length of the CDR3 is 13 residues. Trimming left V 4 bases short and J 2 bases short, with 10 bases between. Germline V gene lookup returns CDR1 SQVTM and CDR2 ANQGSEA. The CDR3 nucleotides read TGCAGCGTTGTCTATCAATTCACAGATACGCAGTATTTT. Translating gives CSVVYQFTDTQYF.

This clonotype was counted ten times or more. This chain connects TRBV20-1 to TRBJ2-3; D possibly uses TRBD1 or TRBD2 (5 bases each). This CDR3 contains 16 residues. V dropped 2 bases and J dropped 2 bases, with 17 bases sitting between them. Looked up from germline, CDR1 is DFQATT and CDR2 is SNEGSKA (reference sequence). CDR3 nucleotide sequence: TGCAGTGCTAGACAAACAACCCGGGACCTCACAGATACGCAGTATTTT. Translated: CSARQTTRDLTDTQYF.

This clonotype was picked up a small number of times. V is TRBV6-1 and J is TRBJ2-2, with D perhaps matching TRBD1 or TRBD2 (6 bases each). Germline loops: CDR1 MNHNS, CDR2 SASEGT. Trimming stripped 3 bases from V and 5 bases from J, with 16 bases between. The CDR3 extends over 16 amino acids. As DNA, the CDR3 is TGTGCCAGCAGTGAGCTAGCGCTGGGGGCTACCGGGGAGCTGTTTTTT. This encodes CASSELALGATGELFF.